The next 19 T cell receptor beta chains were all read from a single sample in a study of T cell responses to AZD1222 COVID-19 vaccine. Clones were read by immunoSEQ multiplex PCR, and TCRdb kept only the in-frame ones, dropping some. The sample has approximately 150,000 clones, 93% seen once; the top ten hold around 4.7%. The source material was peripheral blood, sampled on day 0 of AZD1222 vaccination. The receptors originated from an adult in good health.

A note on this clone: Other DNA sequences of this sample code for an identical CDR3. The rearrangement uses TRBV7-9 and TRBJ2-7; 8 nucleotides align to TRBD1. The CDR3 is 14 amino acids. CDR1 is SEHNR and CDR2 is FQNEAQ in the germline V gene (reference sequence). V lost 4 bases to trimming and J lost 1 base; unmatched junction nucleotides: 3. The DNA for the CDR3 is TGTGCCAGCAGCTCCGGGACAGGTTCCTACGAGCAGTACTTC. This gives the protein CASSSGTGSYEQYF.

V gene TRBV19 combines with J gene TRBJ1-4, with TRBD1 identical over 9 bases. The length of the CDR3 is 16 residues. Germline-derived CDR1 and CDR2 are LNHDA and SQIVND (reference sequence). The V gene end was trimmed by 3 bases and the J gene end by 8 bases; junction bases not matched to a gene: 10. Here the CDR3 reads CASSIDSGQGPEKLFF. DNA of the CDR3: TGTGCCAGTAGTATTGACTCGGGACAGGGTCCCGAAAAACTGTTTTTT. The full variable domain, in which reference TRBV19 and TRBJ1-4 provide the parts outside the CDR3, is DGGITQSPKYLFRKEGQNVTLSCEQNLNHDAMYWYRQDPGQGLRLIYYSQIVNDFQKGDIAEGYSVSREKKESFPLTVTSAQKNPTAFYLCASSIDSGQGPEKLFFGSGTQLSVL.

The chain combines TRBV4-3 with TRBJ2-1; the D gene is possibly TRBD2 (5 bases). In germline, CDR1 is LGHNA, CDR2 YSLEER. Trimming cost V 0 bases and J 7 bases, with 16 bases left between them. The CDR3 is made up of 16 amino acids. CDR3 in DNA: TGCGCCAGCAGCCAAGACAGAGACATCTGGAGGAATGAGCAGTTCTTC. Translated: CASSQDRDIWRNEQFF.

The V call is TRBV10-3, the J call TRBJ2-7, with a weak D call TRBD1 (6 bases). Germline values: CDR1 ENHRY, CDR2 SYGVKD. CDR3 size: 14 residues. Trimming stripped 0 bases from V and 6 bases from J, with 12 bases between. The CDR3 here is CAISESTGGFEQYF. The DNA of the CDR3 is TGTGCCATCAGTGAGTCGACAGGTGGTTTCGAGCAGTACTTC.

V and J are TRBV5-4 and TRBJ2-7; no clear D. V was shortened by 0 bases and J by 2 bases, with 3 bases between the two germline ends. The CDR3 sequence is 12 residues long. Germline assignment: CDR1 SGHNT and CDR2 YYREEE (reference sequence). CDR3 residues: CASSLETYEQYF. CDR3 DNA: TGTGCCAGCAGCTTGGAGACCTACGAGCAGTACTTC.

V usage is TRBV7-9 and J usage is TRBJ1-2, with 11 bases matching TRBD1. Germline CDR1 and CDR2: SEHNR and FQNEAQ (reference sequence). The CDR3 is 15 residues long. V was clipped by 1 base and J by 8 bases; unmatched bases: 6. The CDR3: CASSLGGTGGEGYTF. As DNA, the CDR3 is TGTGCCAGCAGCTTAGGCGGGACAGGGGGTGAAGGCTACACCTTC.

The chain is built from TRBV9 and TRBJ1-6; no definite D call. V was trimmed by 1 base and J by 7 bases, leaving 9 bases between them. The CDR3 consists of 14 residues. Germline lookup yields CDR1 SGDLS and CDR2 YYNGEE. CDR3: CASSVSNGNSPLHF. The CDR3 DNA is TGTGCCAGCAGCGTAAGTAACGGGAATTCACCCCTCCACTTT.

CDR3 region: CASSLDAGLASYEQYF. The CDR3 DNA reads as TGTGCCAGCAGCTTAGACGCCGGATTAGCCTCCTACGAGCAGTACTTC. The V and J genes are TRBV7-2 and TRBJ2-7; D call uncertain. The germline gives CDR1 SGHTA, CDR2 FQGNSA. The CDR3 is 16 amino acids. V lost 1 base to trimming and J lost 0 bases, with 13 bases between them.

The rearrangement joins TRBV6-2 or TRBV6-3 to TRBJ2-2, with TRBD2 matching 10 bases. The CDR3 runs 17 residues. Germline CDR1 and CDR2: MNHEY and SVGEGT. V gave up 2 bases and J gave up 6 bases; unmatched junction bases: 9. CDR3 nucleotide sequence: TGTGCCAGCAGTTACGTGAGGCTAGCGGGAGTAGCCGGGGAGCTGTTTTTT. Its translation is CASSYVRLAGVAGELFF.

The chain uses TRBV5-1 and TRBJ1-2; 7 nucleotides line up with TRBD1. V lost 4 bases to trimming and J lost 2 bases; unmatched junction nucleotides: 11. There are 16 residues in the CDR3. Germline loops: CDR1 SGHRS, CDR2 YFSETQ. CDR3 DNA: TGCGCCAGCAGCGCCGCCCCCAGGGGGACGAACTATGGCTACACCTTC. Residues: CASSAAPRGTNYGYTF.

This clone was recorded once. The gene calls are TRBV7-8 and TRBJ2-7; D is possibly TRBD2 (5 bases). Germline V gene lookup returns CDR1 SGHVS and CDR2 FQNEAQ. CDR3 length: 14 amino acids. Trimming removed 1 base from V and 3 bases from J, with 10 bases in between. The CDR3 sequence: CASSLGGLHYEQYF. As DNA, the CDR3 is TGTGCCAGCAGCTTAGGAGGACTGCACTACGAGCAGTACTTC. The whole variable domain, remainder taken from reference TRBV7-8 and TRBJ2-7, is GAGVSQSPRYKVAKRGQDVALRCDPISGHVSLFWYQQALGQGPEFLTYFQNEAQLDKSGLPSDRFFAERPEGSVSTLKIQRTQQEDSAVYLCASSLGGLHYEQYFGPGTRLTVT.

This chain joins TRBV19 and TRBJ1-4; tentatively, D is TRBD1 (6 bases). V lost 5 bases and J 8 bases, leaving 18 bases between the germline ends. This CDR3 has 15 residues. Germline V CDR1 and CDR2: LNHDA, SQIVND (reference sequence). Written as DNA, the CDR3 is TGTGCCAGTAGTTCACAGACAGGAACAGGGGAAAAACTGTTTTTT. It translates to CASSSQTGTGEKLFF. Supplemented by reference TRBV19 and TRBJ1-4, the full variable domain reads DGGITQSPKYLFRKEGQNVTLSCEQNLNHDAMYWYRQDPGQGLRLIYYSQIVNDFQKGDIAEGYSVSREKKESFPLTVTSAQKNPTAFYLCASSSQTGTGEKLFFGSGTQLSVL.

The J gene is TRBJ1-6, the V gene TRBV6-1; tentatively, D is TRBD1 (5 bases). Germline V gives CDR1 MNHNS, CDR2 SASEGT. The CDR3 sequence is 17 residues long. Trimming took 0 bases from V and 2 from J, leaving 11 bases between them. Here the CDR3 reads CASSEAAAGAYNSPLHF. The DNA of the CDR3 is TGTGCCAGCAGTGAAGCTGCCGCGGGGGCCTATAATTCACCCCTCCACTTT.

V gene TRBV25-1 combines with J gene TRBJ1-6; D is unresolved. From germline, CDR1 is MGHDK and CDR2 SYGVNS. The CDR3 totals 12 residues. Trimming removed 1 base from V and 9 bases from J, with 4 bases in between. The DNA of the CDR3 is TGTGCCAGCAGTGAATGGGGTTCACCCCTCCACTTT. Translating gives CASSEWGSPLHF.

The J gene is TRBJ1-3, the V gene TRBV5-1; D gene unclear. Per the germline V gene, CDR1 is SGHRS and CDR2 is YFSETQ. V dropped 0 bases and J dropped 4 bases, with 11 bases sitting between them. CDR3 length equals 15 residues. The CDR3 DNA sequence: TGCGCCAGCAGCTTGGCCGCGGGTTCAGGAAACACCATATATTTT. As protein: CASSLAAGSGNTIYF. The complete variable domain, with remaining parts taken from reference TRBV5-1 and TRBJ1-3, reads KAGVTQTPRYLIKTRGQQVTLSCSPISGHRSVSWYQQTPGQGLQFLFEYFSETQRNKGNFPGRFSGRQFSNSRSEMNVSTLELGDSALYLCASSLAAGSGNTIYFGEGSWLTVV.

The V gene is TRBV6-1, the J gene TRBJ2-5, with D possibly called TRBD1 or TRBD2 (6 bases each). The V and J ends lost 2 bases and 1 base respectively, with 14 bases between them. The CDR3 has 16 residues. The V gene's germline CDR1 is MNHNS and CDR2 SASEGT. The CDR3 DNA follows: TGTGCCAGCAGTGAAAGGGCGCGGGACATCCAAGAGACCCAGTACTTC. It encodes CASSERARDIQETQYF.

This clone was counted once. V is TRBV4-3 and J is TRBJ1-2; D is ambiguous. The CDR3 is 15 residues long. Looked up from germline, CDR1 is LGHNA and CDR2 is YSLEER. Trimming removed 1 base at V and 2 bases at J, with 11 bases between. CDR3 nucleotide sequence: TGCGCCAGCAGCCAAGCCCTACCCGGGAACTATGGCTACACCTTC. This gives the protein CASSQALPGNYGYTF.

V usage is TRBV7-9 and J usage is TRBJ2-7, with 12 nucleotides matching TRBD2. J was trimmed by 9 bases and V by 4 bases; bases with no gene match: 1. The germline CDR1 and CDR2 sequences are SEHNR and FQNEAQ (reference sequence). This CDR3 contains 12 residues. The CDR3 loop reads CASSSSGRVQYF. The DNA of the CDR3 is TGTGCCAGCAGCTCTAGCGGGAGGGTGCAGTACTTC.

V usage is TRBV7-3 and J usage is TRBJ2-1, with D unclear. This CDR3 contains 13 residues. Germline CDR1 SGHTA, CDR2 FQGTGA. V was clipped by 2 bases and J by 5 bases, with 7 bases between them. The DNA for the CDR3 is TGTGCCAGCAGCTTATACTCTAACAATGAGCAGTTCTTC. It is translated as CASSLYSNNEQFF.